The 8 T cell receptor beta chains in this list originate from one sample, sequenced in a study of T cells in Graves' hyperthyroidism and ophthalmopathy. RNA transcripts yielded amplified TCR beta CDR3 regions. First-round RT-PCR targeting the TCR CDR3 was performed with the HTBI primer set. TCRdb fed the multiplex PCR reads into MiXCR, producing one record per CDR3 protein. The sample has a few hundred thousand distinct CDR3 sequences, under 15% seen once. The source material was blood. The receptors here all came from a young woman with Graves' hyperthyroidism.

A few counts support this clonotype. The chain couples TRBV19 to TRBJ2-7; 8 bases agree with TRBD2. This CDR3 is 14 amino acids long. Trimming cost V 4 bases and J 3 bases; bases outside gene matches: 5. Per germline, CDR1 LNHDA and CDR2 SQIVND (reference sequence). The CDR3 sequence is CASSTLSGSYEQYF. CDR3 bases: TGTGCCAGTAGTACCCTAAGCGGGAGCTACGAGCAGTACTTC.

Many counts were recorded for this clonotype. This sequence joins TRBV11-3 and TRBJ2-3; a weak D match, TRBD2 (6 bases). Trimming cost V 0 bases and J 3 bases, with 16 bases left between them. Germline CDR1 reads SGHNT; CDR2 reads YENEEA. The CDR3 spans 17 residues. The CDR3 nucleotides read TGTGCCAGCAGCTTAGATCTCCCGGGAGTTAGGACAGATACGCAGTATTTT. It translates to CASSLDLPGVRTDTQYF.

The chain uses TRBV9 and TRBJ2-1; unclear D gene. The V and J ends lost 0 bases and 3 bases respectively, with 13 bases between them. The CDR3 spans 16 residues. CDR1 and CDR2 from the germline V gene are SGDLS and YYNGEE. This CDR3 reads CASSVVPNPRYNEQFF. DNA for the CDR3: TGTGCCAGCAGCGTAGTTCCCAACCCCCGCTACAATGAGCAGTTCTTC.

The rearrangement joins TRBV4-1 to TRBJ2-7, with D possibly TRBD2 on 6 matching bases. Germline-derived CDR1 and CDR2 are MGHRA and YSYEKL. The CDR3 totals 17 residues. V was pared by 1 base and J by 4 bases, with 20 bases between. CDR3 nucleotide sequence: TGCGCCAGCAGCCAAGGAAATAGCGGAGGACGTATTTACGAGCAGTACTTC. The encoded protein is CASSQGNSGGRIYEQYF.

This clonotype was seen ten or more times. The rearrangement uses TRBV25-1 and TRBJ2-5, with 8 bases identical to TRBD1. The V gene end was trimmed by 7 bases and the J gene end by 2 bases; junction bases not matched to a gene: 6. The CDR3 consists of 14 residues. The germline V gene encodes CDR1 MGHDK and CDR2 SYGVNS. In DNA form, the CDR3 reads TGTGCCAGCATCCGCGGACAGGGTCAAGAGACCCAGTACTTC. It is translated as CASIRGQGQETQYF.

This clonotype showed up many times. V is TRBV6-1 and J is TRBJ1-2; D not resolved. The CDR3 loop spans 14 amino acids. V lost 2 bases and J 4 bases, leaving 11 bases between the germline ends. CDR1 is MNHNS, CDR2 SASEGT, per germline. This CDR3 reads CASSESGIPYGYTF. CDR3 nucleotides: TGTGCCAGCAGTGAATCGGGGATTCCCTATGGCTACACCTTC.

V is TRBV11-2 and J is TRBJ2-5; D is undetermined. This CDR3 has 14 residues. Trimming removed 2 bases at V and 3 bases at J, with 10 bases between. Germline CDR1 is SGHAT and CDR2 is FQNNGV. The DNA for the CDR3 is TGTGCCAGCAGCTTATCATTTACTGAAGAGACCCAGTACTTC. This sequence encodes CASSLSFTEETQYF.

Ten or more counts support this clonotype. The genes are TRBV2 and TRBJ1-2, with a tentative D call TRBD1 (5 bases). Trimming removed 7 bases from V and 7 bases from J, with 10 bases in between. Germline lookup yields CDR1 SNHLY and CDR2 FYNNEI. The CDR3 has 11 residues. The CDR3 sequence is CASKTVGGYTF. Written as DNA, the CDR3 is TGTGCCAGCAAGACAGTGGGTGGCTACACCTTC. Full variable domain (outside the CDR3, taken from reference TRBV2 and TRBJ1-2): EPEVTQTPSHQVTQMGQEVILRCVPISNHLYFYWYRQILGQKVEFLVSFYNNEISEKSEIFDDQFSVERPDGSNFTLKIRSTKLEDSAMYFCASKTVGGYTFGSGTRLTVV.